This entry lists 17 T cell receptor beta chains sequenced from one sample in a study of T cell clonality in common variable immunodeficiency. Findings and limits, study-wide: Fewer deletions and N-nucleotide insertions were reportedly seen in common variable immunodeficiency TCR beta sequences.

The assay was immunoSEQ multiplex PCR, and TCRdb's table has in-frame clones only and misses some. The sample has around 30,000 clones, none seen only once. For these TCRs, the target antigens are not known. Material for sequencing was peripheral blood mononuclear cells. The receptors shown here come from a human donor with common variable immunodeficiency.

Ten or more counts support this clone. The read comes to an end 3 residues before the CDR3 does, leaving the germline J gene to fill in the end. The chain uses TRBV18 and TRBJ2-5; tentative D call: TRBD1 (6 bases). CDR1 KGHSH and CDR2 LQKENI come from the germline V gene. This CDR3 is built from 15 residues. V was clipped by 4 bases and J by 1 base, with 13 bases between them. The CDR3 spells CASSLIRTVQETQYF. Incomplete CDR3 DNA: TGTGCCAGCTCACTAATCCGGACAGTCCAAGAGACC.

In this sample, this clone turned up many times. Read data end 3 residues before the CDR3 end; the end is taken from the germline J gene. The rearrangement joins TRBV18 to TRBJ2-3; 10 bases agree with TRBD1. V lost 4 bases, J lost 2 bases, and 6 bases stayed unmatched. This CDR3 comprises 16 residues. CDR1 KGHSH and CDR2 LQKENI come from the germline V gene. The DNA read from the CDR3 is TGTGCCAGCTCACTGGGACAGGGGATGACCACAGATACG. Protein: CASSLGQGMTTDT. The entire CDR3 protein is CASSLGQGMTTDTQYF.

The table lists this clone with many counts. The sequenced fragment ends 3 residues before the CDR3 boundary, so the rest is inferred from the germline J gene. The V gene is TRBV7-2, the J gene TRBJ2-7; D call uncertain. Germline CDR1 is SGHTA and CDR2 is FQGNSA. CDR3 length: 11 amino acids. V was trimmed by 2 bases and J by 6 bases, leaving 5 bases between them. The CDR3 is CASSLFSEQYF. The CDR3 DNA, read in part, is TGTGCCAGCAGCTTATTCTCCGAG. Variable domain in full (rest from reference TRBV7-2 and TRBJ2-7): GAGVSQSPSNKVTEKGKDVELRCDPISGHTALYWYRQSLGQGLEFLIYFQGNSAPDKSGLPSDRFSAERTGGSVSTLTIQRTQQEDSAVYLCASSLFSEQYFGPGTRLTVT.

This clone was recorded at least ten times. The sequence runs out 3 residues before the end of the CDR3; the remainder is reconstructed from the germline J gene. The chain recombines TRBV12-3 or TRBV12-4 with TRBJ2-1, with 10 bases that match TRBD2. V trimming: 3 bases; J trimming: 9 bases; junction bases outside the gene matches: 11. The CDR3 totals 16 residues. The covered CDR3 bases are TGTGCCAGCAGTTTGGGACTAGCGTCCTTTCGGAGTGAG. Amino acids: CASSLGLASFRSE. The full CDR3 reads CASSLGLASFRSEQFF.

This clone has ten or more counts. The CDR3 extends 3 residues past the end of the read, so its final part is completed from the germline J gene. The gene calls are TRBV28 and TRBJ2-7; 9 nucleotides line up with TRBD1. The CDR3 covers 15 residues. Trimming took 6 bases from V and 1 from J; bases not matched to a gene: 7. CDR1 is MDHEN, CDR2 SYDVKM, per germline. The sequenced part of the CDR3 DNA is TGTGCCAGCAGGGGGGGGGACAGGGCGTCCTACGAG. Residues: CASRGGDRASYE. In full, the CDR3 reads CASRGGDRASYEQYF.

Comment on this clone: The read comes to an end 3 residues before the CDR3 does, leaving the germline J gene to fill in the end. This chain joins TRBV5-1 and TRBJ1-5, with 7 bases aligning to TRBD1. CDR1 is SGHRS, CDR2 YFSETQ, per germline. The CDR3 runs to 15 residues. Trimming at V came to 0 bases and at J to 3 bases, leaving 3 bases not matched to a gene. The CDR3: CASSLGGGHNQPQHF. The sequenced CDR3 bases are TGCGCCAGCAGCTTGGGAGGGGGCCACAATCAGCCC.

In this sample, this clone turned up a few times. CDR3 DNA (partial): TGCAGTGCTACCCCCGGCGGGAGGAGCTCCTACGAG. This codes for CSATPGGRSSYE. The whole CDR3 protein is CSATPGGRSSYEQYF. The chain couples TRBV20-1 to TRBJ2-7, with TRBD2 matching 8 bases. The CDR3 end is not reached by the read, which stops 3 residues before it; the germline J gene fills it in. This CDR3 comprises 15 residues. V gave up 4 bases and J gave up 0 bases; unmatched junction bases: 8. Germline assignment: CDR1 DFQATT and CDR2 SNEGSKA (reference sequence).

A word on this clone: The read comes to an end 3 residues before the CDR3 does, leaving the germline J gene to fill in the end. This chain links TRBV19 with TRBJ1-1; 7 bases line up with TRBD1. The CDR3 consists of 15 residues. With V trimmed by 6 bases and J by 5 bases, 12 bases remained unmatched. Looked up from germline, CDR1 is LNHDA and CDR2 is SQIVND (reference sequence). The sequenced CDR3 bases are TGTGCCAGTAGGGACAGGATGGATGGGTATACTGAA. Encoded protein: CASRDRMDGYTE. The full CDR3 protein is CASRDRMDGYTEAFF.

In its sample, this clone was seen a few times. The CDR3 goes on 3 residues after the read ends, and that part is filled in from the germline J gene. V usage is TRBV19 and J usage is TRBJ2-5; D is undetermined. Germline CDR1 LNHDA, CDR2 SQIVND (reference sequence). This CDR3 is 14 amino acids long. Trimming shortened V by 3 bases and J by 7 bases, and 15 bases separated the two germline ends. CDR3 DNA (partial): TGTGCCAGTAGTATGAATCCCAGGTTGGGGACC. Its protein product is CASSMNPRLGT. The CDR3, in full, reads CASSMNPRLGTQYF.

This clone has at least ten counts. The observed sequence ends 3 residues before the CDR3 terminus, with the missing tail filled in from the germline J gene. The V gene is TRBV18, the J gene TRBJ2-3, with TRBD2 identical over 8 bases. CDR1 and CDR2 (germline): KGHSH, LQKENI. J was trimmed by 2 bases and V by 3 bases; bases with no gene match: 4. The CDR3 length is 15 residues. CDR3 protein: CASSPWREDTDTQYF. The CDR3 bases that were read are TGTGCCAGCTCACCCTGGCGGGAGGACACAGATACG.

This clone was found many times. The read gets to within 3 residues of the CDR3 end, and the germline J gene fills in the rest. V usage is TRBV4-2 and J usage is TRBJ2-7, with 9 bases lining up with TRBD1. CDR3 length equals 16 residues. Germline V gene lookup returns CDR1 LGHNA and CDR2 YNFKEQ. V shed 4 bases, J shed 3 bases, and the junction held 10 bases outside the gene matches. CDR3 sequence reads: CASSLRGTGNFYEQYF. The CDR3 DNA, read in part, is TGTGCCAGCAGCCTCCGAGGGACAGGGAATTTCTACGAG.

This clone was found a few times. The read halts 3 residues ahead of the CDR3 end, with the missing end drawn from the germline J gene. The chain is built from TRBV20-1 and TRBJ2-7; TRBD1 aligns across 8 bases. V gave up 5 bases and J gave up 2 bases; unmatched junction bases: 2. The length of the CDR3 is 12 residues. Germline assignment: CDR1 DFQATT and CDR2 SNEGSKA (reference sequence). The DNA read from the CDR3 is TGCAGTGCTTCGGACAGGGCCTACGAG. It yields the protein CSASDRAYE. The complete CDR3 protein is CSASDRAYEQYF.

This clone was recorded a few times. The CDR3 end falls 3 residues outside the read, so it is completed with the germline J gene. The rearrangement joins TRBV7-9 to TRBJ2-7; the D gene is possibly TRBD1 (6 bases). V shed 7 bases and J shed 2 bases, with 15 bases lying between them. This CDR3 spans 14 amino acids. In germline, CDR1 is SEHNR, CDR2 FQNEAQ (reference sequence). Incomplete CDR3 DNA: TGTGCCAGCACCTCTGGGGACACTCCCTACGAG. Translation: CASTSGDTPYE. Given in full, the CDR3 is CASTSGDTPYEQYF.

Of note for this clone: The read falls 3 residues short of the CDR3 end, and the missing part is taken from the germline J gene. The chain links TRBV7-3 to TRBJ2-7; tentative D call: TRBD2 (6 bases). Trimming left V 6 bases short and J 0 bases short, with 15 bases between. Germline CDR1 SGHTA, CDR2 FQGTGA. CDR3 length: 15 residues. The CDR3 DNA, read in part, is TGTGCCAGCAGTTATTCCGGGACTCCCTCCTACGAG. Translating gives CASSYSGTPSYE. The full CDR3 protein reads CASSYSGTPSYEQYF. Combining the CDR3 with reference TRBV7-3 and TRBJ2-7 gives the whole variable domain GAGVSQTPSNKVTEKGKYVELRCDPISGHTALYWYRQSLGQGPEFLIYFQGTGAADDSGLPNDRFFAVRPEGSVSTLKIQRTERGDSAVYLCASSYSGTPSYEQYFGPGTRLTVT.

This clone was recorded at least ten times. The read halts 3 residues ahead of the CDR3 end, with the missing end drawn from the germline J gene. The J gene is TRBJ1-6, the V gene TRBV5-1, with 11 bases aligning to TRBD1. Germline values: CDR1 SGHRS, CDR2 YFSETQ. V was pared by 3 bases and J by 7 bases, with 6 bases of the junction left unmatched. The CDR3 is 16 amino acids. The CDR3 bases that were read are TGCGCCAGCAGCTCTAGGACAGGGGGCCCCAATTCACCC. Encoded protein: CASSSRTGGPNSP. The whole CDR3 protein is CASSSRTGGPNSPLHF.

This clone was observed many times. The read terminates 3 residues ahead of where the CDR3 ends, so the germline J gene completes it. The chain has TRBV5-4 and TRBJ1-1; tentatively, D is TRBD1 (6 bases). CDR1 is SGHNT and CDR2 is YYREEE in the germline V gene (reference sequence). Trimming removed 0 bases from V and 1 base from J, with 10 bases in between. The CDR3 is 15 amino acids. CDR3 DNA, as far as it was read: TGTGCCAGCAGCTTGGGCGGGACATCGAACACTGAA. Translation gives CASSLGGTSNTE. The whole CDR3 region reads CASSLGGTSNTEAFF. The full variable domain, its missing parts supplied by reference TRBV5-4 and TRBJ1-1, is ETGVTQSPTHLIKTRGQQVTLRCSSQSGHNTVSWYQQALGQGPQFIFQYYREEENGRGNFPPRFSGLQFPNYSSELNVNALELDDSALYLCASSLGGTSNTEAFFGQGTRLTVV.

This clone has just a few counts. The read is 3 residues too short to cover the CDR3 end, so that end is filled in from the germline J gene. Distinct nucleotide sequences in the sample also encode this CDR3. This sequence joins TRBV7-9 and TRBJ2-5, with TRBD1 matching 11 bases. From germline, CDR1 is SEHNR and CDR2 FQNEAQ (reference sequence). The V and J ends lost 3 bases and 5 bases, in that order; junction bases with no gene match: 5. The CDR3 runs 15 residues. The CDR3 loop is CASSLGTGGTETQYF. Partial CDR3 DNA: TGTGCCAGCAGCTTGGGGACAGGGGGTACGGAGACC. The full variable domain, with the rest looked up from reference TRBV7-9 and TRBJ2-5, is DTGVSQNPRHKITKRGQNVTFRCDPISEHNRLYWYRQTLGQGPEFLTYFQNEAQLEKSRLLSDRFSAERPKGSFSTLEIQRTEQGDSAMYLCASSLGTGGTETQYFGPGTRLLVL.